Shown below are 25 T cell receptor beta chains from a single sample sequenced in a study of cytomegalovirus exposure and HLA in healthy donors. The PCR contained 60 Vbeta and 13 Jbeta primers. Repertoires were generated with immunoSEQ multiplex PCR, while TCRdb's copy carries only in-frame clones and drops some. The top ten hold around 2.4% of the sample, which has roughly 140,000 clones, approximately 83% seen once. Source material: PBMCs. The receptors stem from a male donor in good health and CMV-seronegative.

The chain joins TRBV4-3 to TRBJ2-7; the D gene is possibly TRBD2 (6 bases). This CDR3 spans 14 amino acids. The V end was cut by 1 base, the J end by 6 bases, with 13 bases between. From germline, CDR1 is LGHNA and CDR2 YSLEER. The CDR3 region is CASSQGLVSAEQYF. CDR3 DNA sequence: TGCGCCAGCAGCCAAGGACTAGTCTCCGCCGAGCAGTACTTC.

The chain recombines TRBV7-2 with TRBJ1-2; 7 bases map to TRBD1. The CDR3 has 14 amino acids. V trimming: 1 base; J trimming: 4 bases; junction bases outside the gene matches: 3. Germline values: CDR1 SGHTA, CDR2 FQGNSA. The CDR3 sequence: CASSLVQGGYGYTF. Written as DNA, the CDR3 is TGTGCCAGCAGCTTAGTCCAGGGGGGCTATGGCTACACCTTC.

The chain employs TRBV7-3 and TRBJ2-2; D is possibly TRBD2 (6 bases). Looked up from germline, CDR1 is SGHTA and CDR2 is FQGTGA. Trimming removed 4 bases from V and 0 bases from J, with 9 bases in between. The CDR3 sequence is 15 residues long. The CDR3: CASSSGLSNTGELFF. The CDR3 nucleotides read TGTGCCAGCAGCTCGGGACTTTCGAACACCGGGGAGCTGTTTTTT.

The chain has TRBV4-3 and TRBJ2-2; D is unresolved. The CDR3 runs to 14 residues. Looked up from germline, CDR1 is LGHNA and CDR2 is YSLEER. Between the trimmed V and J ends, which lost 1 base and 6 bases, there was a span of 9 bases. DNA for the CDR3: TGCGCCAGCAGCCAAGGGCAAGCGTCCGGGGAGCTGTTTTTT. It specifies CASSQGQASGELFF.

This chain joins TRBV20-1 and TRBJ2-1; no definite D call. In germline, CDR1 is DFQATT, CDR2 SNEGSKA (reference sequence). The CDR3 totals 11 residues. V was trimmed by 5 bases and J by 7 bases, leaving 9 bases between them. The CDR3 coding sequence is TGCAGTGCTCGGCTAGGAAATGAGCAGTTCTTC. This sequence encodes CSARLGNEQFF.

The rearrangement joins TRBV11-2 to TRBJ1-1, with a weak D call TRBD1 (5 bases). The CDR3 is 16 residues long. Germline V gene sequence: CDR1 SGHAT, CDR2 FQNNGV. V shed 1 base and J shed 0 bases, with 12 bases lying between them. CDR3 protein: CASSLGWDSLNTEAFF. CDR3 coding DNA: TGTGCCAGCAGCTTAGGGTGGGACTCACTGAACACTGAAGCTTTCTTT.

This clone was seen once. The genes are TRBV14 and TRBJ2-7; 7 bases match TRBD1. The CDR3 contains 17 residues. V lost 4 bases and J lost 0; bases outside the gene matches: 12. Germline assignment: CDR1 SGHDN and CDR2 FVKESK. In DNA, the CDR3 is TGTGCCAGCAGCCCTTTGGGAGCAGGGGGAGCCTCCTACGAGCAGTACTTC. This translates into CASSPLGAGGASYEQYF.

This chain links TRBV30 with TRBJ2-3, with 12 positions matching TRBD2. The V gene end was trimmed by 2 bases and the J gene end by 7 bases; junction bases not matched to a gene: 4. Germline CDR1 reads GTSNPN; CDR2 reads SVGIG (reference sequence). The CDR3 runs to 14 residues. The CDR3 spells CAWSSSGRVNTQYF. Written as DNA, the CDR3 is TGTGCCTGGAGTTCTAGCGGGAGGGTGAATACGCAGTATTTT. Variable domain in full (rest from reference TRBV30 and TRBJ2-3): SQTIHQWPATLVQPVGSPLSLECTVEGTSNPNLYWYRQAAGRGLQLLFYSVGIGQISSEVPQNLSASRPQDRQFILSSKKLLLSDSGFYLCAWSSSGRVNTQYFGPGTRLTVL.

The chain recombines TRBV7-9 with TRBJ1-1, with D perhaps TRBD1 (5 bases). Trimming pared 6 bases from V and 7 bases from J, leaving 9 bases between. Per germline, CDR1 SEHNR and CDR2 FQNEAQ (reference sequence). The CDR3 totals 11 residues. Written as DNA, the CDR3 is TGTGCCAGCAGGGGGGGAAGTGAAGCTTTCTTT. Its translation is CASRGGSEAFF.

The chain employs TRBV5-5 and TRBJ1-2; 10 nucleotides line up with TRBD1. Germline CDR1 SGHKS, CDR2 YYEKEE (reference sequence). The length of the CDR3 is 15 residues. V gave up 4 bases and J gave up 4 bases; unmatched junction bases: 7. The CDR3 protein is CASSAWTGGAYGYTF. The DNA of the CDR3 is TGTGCCAGCAGCGCCTGGACAGGGGGGGCCTATGGCTACACCTTC.

The CDR3 sequence is CASSPPVTSGRAHTDTQYF. The CDR3 DNA reads as TGTGCCAGCTCACCACCGGTTACTAGCGGGAGGGCCCACACAGATACGCAGTATTTT. This sequence joins TRBV18 and TRBJ2-3; 13 bases match TRBD2. After removal of 0 bases from V and 2 bases from J, the junction contained 8 bases not matched to a gene. CDR1 is KGHSH and CDR2 is LQKENI in the germline V gene. CDR3 length equals 19 residues.

This clone was found a few times. The chain couples TRBV7-3 to TRBJ2-1; 7 nucleotides align to TRBD2. The length of the CDR3 is 15 residues. J lost 13 bases, V lost 2 bases, and 14 bases had no gene match. CDR1 is SGHTA and CDR2 is FQGTGA in the germline V gene. CDR3 nucleotide sequence: TGTGCCAGCAGCTTAGCCGGGACTATAGGTGAACCCCAGTTCTTC. Translation: CASSLAGTIGEPQFF. The full variable domain, its missing parts supplied by reference TRBV7-3 and TRBJ2-1, is GAGVSQTPSNKVTEKGKYVELRCDPISGHTALYWYRQSLGQGPEFLIYFQGTGAADDSGLPNDRFFAVRPEGSVSTLKIQRTERGDSAVYLCASSLAGTIGEPQFFGPGTRLTVL.

This clone appeared many times. The V gene is TRBV27, the J gene TRBJ1-1; 7 bases fit TRBD1. CDR3 length: 16 residues. V lost 0 bases to trimming and J lost 0 bases; unmatched junction nucleotides: 4. The germline gives CDR1 MNHEY, CDR2 SMNVEV (reference sequence). The CDR3 is CASSLSTGRMNTEAFF. The CDR3 region has the DNA TGTGCCAGCAGTTTATCGACAGGGCGGATGAACACTGAAGCTTTCTTT.

J is TRBJ2-7 and V is TRBV7-2; TRBD1 matches at 9 bases. Looked up from germline, CDR1 is SGHTA and CDR2 is FQGNSA. The CDR3 loop spans 14 amino acids. V was pared by 3 bases and J by 3 bases, with 3 bases of the junction left unmatched. CDR3: CASSFGQGSYEQYF. CDR3 in DNA: TGTGCCAGCAGCTTCGGACAGGGGAGCTACGAGCAGTACTTC.

The CDR3 protein is CAISDPPGQKKEQYF. CDR3 bases: TGTGCCATCAGTGATCCTCCGGGACAGAAGAAAGAGCAGTACTTC. The chain has TRBV10-3 and TRBJ2-7, with 7 bases fitting TRBD1. The V gene's germline CDR1 is ENHRY and CDR2 SYGVKD. CDR3 length: 15 amino acids. V trimming: 3 bases; J trimming: 7 bases; junction bases outside the gene matches: 12.

The rearrangement links TRBV11-2 to TRBJ2-7; unclear D gene. The CDR3 totals 12 residues. Between the trimmed V and J ends, which lost 2 bases and 1 base, there was a span of 3 bases. The germline CDR1 and CDR2 sequences are SGHAT and FQNNGV. CDR3 DNA sequence: TGTGCCAGCAGCTTACCATCCTACGAGCAGTACTTC. Its protein product is CASSLPSYEQYF.

V is TRBV6-6 and J is TRBJ1-4, with TRBD1 matching 7 bases. There are 14 residues in the CDR3. Trimming removed 7 bases from V and 5 bases from J; junction bases left unmatched: 7. CDR1 is MNHNY, CDR2 SVGAGI, per germline (reference sequence). CDR3 in amino acids: CASTRTGGNEKLFF. The CDR3 DNA follows: TGTGCCAGCACCCGGACAGGAGGGAATGAAAAACTGTTTTTT.

The rearrangement links TRBV6-6 to TRBJ1-4; 8 bases map to TRBD1. The germline V gene encodes CDR1 MNHNY and CDR2 SVGAGI (reference sequence). V shed 4 bases, J shed 8 bases, and the junction held 6 bases outside the gene matches. CDR3 length: 14 residues. The CDR3: CASSSQGADEKLFF. In nucleotides, the CDR3 is TGTGCCAGCAGTTCTCAGGGGGCGGACGAAAAACTGTTTTTT.

The V and J genes are TRBV9 and TRBJ1-1, with TRBD1 matching over 8 bases. The V gene's germline CDR1 is SGDLS and CDR2 YYNGEE. J gave up 0 bases and V 0 bases, and 4 bases lay outside the gene matches. CDR3 size: 16 residues. The CDR3 coding sequence is TGTGCCAGCAGCGTAGGGGGGGACAGGTTGAACACTGAAGCTTTCTTT. This sequence encodes CASSVGGDRLNTEAFF.

This chain connects TRBV6-6 to TRBJ2-7; 7 bases agree with TRBD1. This CDR3 has 11 amino acids. Trimming cost V 6 bases and J 7 bases; bases outside gene matches: 3. CDR1 is MNHNY and CDR2 is SVGAGI in the germline V gene (reference sequence). CDR3 in DNA: TGTGCCAGCAGCACAGGGGATGAGCAGTACTTC. Its protein is CASSTGDEQYF.

V usage is TRBV27 and J usage is TRBJ2-2, with D perhaps matching TRBD1 (6 bases). V was clipped by 4 bases and J by 5 bases, with 8 bases between them. The CDR3 contains 13 residues. Germline-derived CDR1 and CDR2 are MNHEY and SMNVEV (reference sequence). CDR3: CASSWQGTGELFF. The CDR3 nucleotides read TGTGCCAGCAGTTGGCAGGGGACCGGGGAGCTGTTTTTT.

This clone was counted between two and nine times. This chain joins TRBV7-2 and TRBJ2-7; D unresolved. The CDR3 contains 13 residues. Germline V gives CDR1 SGHTA, CDR2 FQGNSA. V lost 4 bases, J lost 3 bases, and 10 bases lay in between. The CDR3 DNA follows: TGTGCCAGCAGCTCCGACATCTACTACGAGCAGTACTTC. Its translation: CASSSDIYYEQYF.

V and J are TRBV5-4 and TRBJ1-2, with 8 bases that match TRBD1. Trimming took 3 bases from V and 5 from J; bases not matched to a gene: 9. The germline gives CDR1 SGHNT, CDR2 YYREEE (reference sequence). The CDR3 has 15 amino acids. The CDR3 here is CASSSAGGAGYGYTF. The CDR3, as DNA: TGTGCCAGCAGCTCCGCAGGGGGCGCGGGTTATGGCTACACCTTC. The complete variable domain, with remaining parts taken from reference TRBV5-4 and TRBJ1-2, reads ETGVTQSPTHLIKTRGQQVTLRCSSQSGHNTVSWYQQALGQGPQFIFQYYREEENGRGNFPPRFSGLQFPNYSSELNVNALELDDSALYLCASSSAGGAGYGYTFGSGTRLTVV.

This chain joins TRBV28 and TRBJ2-1; 10 nucleotides match TRBD2. Germline V gives CDR1 MDHEN, CDR2 SYDVKM. V shed 10 bases and J 6 bases; nucleotides not matched to a gene: 9. This CDR3 spans 14 amino acids. CDR3 bases: TGTGCCACCACGGGACTAGCGCACGGCAATGAGCAGTTCTTC. This encodes CATTGLAHGNEQFF. The whole variable domain, remainder taken from reference TRBV28 and TRBJ2-1, is DVKVTQSSRYLVKRTGEKVFLECVQDMDHENMFWYRQDPGLGLRLIYFSYDVKMKEKGDIPEGYSVSREKKERFSLILESASTNQTSMYLCATTGLAHGNEQFFGPGTRLTVL.

The CDR3 DNA reads TGTGCCAGTAGTATCCTCGGACAGTTTAATCAGCCCCAGCATTTT. As protein: CASSILGQFNQPQHF. The V and J genes are TRBV19 and TRBJ1-5, with a weak D call TRBD1 (6 bases). V lost 3 bases to trimming and J lost 4 bases, with 13 bases between them. The CDR3 is made up of 15 amino acids. Germline CDR1 reads LNHDA; CDR2 reads SQIVND (reference sequence).